This TCR delta chain was retrieved from a study of gamma-delta T cells after stem cell transplantation. This CDR3 has 17 residues. Trimming cost V 3 bases and J 5 bases, with 24 bases left between them. In germline, CDR1 is GEAIGNYY, CDR2 EKD. This clone has more than one count but fewer than ten. The protein held in TCRdb is that of a much larger clone and does not match this DNA's translation at residue 5, likely because of a read error; the protein shown is translated from the DNA. TCRdb re-analyzed the RT-PCR reads via CATT. The sample has fewer than 13,000 delta-chain clones, 1.3% seen once. This rearrangement joins TRDV2 to TRDJ1; weak D call: TRDD3 (6 bases). Sequenced input: gamma-delta T cells. The clonotype was recovered from a human donor. It is not recorded whose cells these are; they may come from a transplant donor. CDR3 sequence: CACDLLRAGDPGDKLIF. The CDR3 nucleotides are TGTGCCTGTGACTTACTCCGGGCTGGGGATCCAGGGGATAAACTCATCTTT.